The 32 T cell receptor beta chains in this list originate from one sample, sequenced in a study of cytomegalovirus exposure and HLA in healthy donors. The data were produced by immunoSEQ multiplex PCR, yet TCRdb's version contains in-frame clones alone and is incomplete. This sample yields around 300,000 clones, of which approximately 86% are seen a single time; roughly 1.2% belongs to the top ten. The sequenced sample was PBMCs. The receptors come from a young woman in good health and CMV-seropositive.

V gene TRBV5-1 combines with J gene TRBJ2-7; the match to TRBD1 covers 9 bases. The CDR3 extends over 16 amino acids. Per germline, CDR1 SGHRS and CDR2 YFSETQ. Trimming removed 0 bases from V and 3 bases from J; junction bases left unmatched: 7. The CDR3 spells CASSLEGTGLGYEQYF. Written as DNA, the CDR3 is TGCGCCAGCAGCTTGGAAGGGACAGGGTTAGGCTACGAGCAGTACTTC.

The CDR3: CASSQEAAGLAALREQYF. DNA of the CDR3: TGTGCCAGCAGCCAAGAGGCGGCCGGACTAGCGGCCCTCCGCGAGCAGTACTTC. The V gene is TRBV14, the J gene TRBJ2-7, with 10 bases lining up with TRBD2. Trimming cost V 0 bases and J 6 bases; bases outside gene matches: 14. From germline, CDR1 is SGHDN and CDR2 FVKESK. The CDR3 has 18 amino acids.

The genes are TRBV2 and TRBJ2-7; 8 nucleotides match TRBD1. CDR1 and CDR2 (germline): SNHLY, FYNNEI. The CDR3 is 13 residues long. Trimming removed 9 bases from V and 0 bases from J; junction bases left unmatched: 4. Here the CDR3 DNA reads TGTGCCAGTCGACAGGGGAGCTCCTACGAGCAGTACTTC. Translated, it gives CASRQGSSYEQYF.

The rearrangement uses TRBV2 and TRBJ1-5, with unresolved D. The V end was cut by 6 bases, the J end by 6 bases, with 9 bases between. The CDR3 is 12 amino acids. Per the germline V gene, CDR1 is SNHLY and CDR2 is FYNNEI. The DNA of the CDR3 is TGTGCCAGCAGCTATGACATTCAGCCCCAGCATTTT. Amino acids: CASSYDIQPQHF.

V and J are TRBV5-1 and TRBJ2-5; 7 nucleotides match TRBD2. The CDR3 has 17 residues. The ends lost 2 bases at V and 2 bases at J; junction bases unmatched: 12. Germline CDR1 reads SGHRS; CDR2 reads YFSETQ. The CDR3 region is CASSFRGGSVRQETQYF. In nucleotides, the CDR3 is TGCGCCAGCAGCTTTCGCGGCGGGAGCGTACGGCAAGAGACCCAGTACTTC.

V and J are TRBV11-2 and TRBJ1-1; 7 bases line up with TRBD1. This CDR3 region has 14 residues. Germline CDR1 and CDR2: SGHAT and FQNNGV. Losses at the gene ends were 3 bases for V and 5 bases for J; bases not matched to a gene: 6. The CDR3 protein is CASSFPRGGTEAFF. CDR3 bases: TGTGCCAGCAGCTTTCCCAGGGGGGGGACTGAAGCTTTCTTT.

This clone showed up just a few times. The chain has TRBV5-5 and TRBJ2-2; D may match TRBD1 or TRBD2 (5 bases each). This CDR3 spans 16 amino acids. Germline-derived CDR1 and CDR2 are SGHKS and YYEKEE (reference sequence). Deletions cut 2 bases from V and 2 bases from J, with 13 bases between. The CDR3 DNA follows: TGTGCCAGCAGCTTCGAGGCAGGGAGCAACACCGGGGAGCTGTTTTTT. This encodes CASSFEAGSNTGELFF.

The V and J genes are TRBV18 and TRBJ2-7, with 9 bases that match TRBD1. V trimming: 2 bases; J trimming: 6 bases; junction bases outside the gene matches: 5. The germline gives CDR1 KGHSH, CDR2 LQKENI. The CDR3 covers 14 residues. CDR3 in DNA: TGTGCCAGCTCACCAGGGACAGGGCTGGGCGAGCAGTACTTC. Its protein product is CASSPGTGLGEQYF.

The chain uses TRBV6-1 and TRBJ1-2, with 7 bases aligning to TRBD1. Germline-derived CDR1 and CDR2 are MNHNS and SASEGT. After removal of 0 bases from V and 2 bases from J, the junction contained 6 bases not matched to a gene. The CDR3 contains 16 residues. For the CDR3, the DNA is TGTGCCAGCAGTGAAGCGGATATGGGACAGAACTATGGCTACACCTTC. Amino acid sequence: CASSEADMGQNYGYTF.

This clone showed up just once. This sequence joins TRBV5-1 and TRBJ1-4; TRBD1 aligns across 9 bases. The CDR3 consists of 15 residues. V lost 4 bases, J lost 0 bases, and 1 base stayed unmatched. Germline CDR1 is SGHRS and CDR2 is YFSETQ. The CDR3: CASSDRGATNEKLFF. The DNA for the CDR3 is TGCGCCAGCAGCGACAGGGGGGCAACTAATGAAAAACTGTTTTTT.

The chain is built from TRBV2 and TRBJ1-2; TRBD1 matches at 7 bases. Looked up from germline, CDR1 is SNHLY and CDR2 is FYNNEI. The CDR3 is 11 residues long. The V and J ends lost 10 bases and 2 bases, in that order; junction bases with no gene match: 1. CDR3 loop: CATGGNYGYTF. Here the CDR3 DNA reads TGTGCCACAGGGGGGAACTATGGCTACACCTTC.

The rearrangement uses TRBV11-2 and TRBJ2-7; 11 nucleotides match TRBD2. The CDR3 is 15 residues long. V was pared by 5 bases and J by 2 bases, with 5 bases of the junction left unmatched. The V gene's germline CDR1 is SGHAT and CDR2 FQNNGV. The CDR3 reads CASSLGLADTYEQYF. CDR3 in DNA: TGTGCCAGCAGCCTGGGACTAGCGGATACCTACGAGCAGTACTTC.

J is TRBJ2-4 and V is TRBV9, with D possibly TRBD2 on 6 matching bases. This CDR3 comprises 12 residues. CDR1 and CDR2 (germline): SGDLS, YYNGEE. V dropped 3 bases and J dropped 8 bases, with 9 bases sitting between them. The CDR3 loop reads CASSAEGHIQYF. The CDR3 bases are TGTGCCAGCAGCGCGGAGGGGCACATTCAGTACTTC.

This clone was counted between two and nine times. The chain couples TRBV7-9 to TRBJ1-5; 7 bases agree with TRBD1. The CDR3 is 15 amino acids. V lost 3 bases, J lost 3 bases, and 5 bases stayed unmatched. Germline V CDR1 and CDR2: SEHNR, FQNEAQ (reference sequence). This CDR3 is CASSLAGGPNQPQHF. Written as DNA, the CDR3 is TGTGCCAGCAGCTTGGCAGGGGGACCCAATCAGCCCCAGCATTTT.

CDR3 DNA sequence: TGTGCCAGCAGCGCCGGGACTAGCGGGAGCGAAAGGACCCAGTACTTC. Protein sequence: CASSAGTSGSERTQYF. This sequence joins TRBV11-2 and TRBJ2-5; 14 nucleotides match TRBD2. This CDR3 is 16 amino acids long. The germline gives CDR1 SGHAT, CDR2 FQNNGV. V was pared by 5 bases and J by 7 bases, with 9 bases of the junction left unmatched.

The chain joins TRBV29-1 to TRBJ2-2; 8 nucleotides align to TRBD2. Trimming cost V 5 bases and J 6 bases; bases outside gene matches: 11. Per germline, CDR1 SQVTM and CDR2 ANQGSEA. The CDR3 contains 15 residues. CDR3 DNA: TGCAGCGTTTTACTACCAGCGGGAGTTCCCGGGGAGCTGTTTTTT. Encoded protein: CSVLLPAGVPGELFF.

This sequence joins TRBV6-5 and TRBJ2-7; D could derive from TRBD1 or TRBD2 (5 bases each). The V gene lost 0 bases and the J gene lost 0 bases, with 12 bases spanning the gap. CDR1 is MNHEY, CDR2 SVGAGI, per germline. CDR3 length: 16 residues. CDR3 DNA: TGTGCCAGCAGTTACTCTCTTAGGGACCGCTCCTACGAGCAGTACTTC. Translated: CASSYSLRDRSYEQYF.

This chain joins TRBV7-8 and TRBJ1-5; tentative D call: TRBD1 (5 bases). CDR3 length: 14 residues. V lost 4 bases to trimming and J lost 9 bases, with 16 bases between them. The germline gives CDR1 SGHVS, CDR2 FQNEAQ. The CDR3 sequence: CASSSSRAPGPQHF. In nucleotides, the CDR3 is TGTGCCAGCAGCTCATCCAGGGCGCCCGGGCCCCAGCATTTT.

The table lists this clone with a count of one. The chain employs TRBV5-6 and TRBJ1-4; 8 bases fit TRBD1. The junction had 3 bases not matched to a gene; V was cut back by 2 bases and J by 3 bases. The CDR3 contains 15 residues. Germline CDR1 is SGHDT and CDR2 is YYEEEE. CDR3 sequence reads: CASSFGTGPNEKLFF. The CDR3 DNA reads as TGTGCCAGCAGCTTCGGGACAGGACCTAATGAAAAACTGTTTTTT.

V and J are TRBV7-3 and TRBJ2-2; possibly TRBD2 for D (6 bases). Germline CDR1 SGHTA, CDR2 FQGTGA. CDR3 length: 17 amino acids. V lost 6 bases, J lost 0 bases, and 17 bases lay in between. The CDR3 protein is CASSAPGVGTNTGELFF. In nucleotides, the CDR3 is TGTGCCAGCAGTGCCCCGGGGGTGGGGACGAACACCGGGGAGCTGTTTTTT.

The chain links TRBV7-9 to TRBJ2-5; D unresolved. Germline assignment: CDR1 SEHNR and CDR2 FQNEAQ (reference sequence). V lost 0 bases and J lost 2, with 10 bases in between. The CDR3 consists of 15 residues. CDR3 loop: CASSLALGLQETQYF. The CDR3 nucleotides read TGTGCCAGCAGCTTAGCGTTGGGATTGCAAGAGACCCAGTACTTC. Full variable domain (remainder filled in from reference TRBV7-9 and TRBJ2-5): DTGVSQNPRHKITKRGQNVTFRCDPISEHNRLYWYRQTLGQGPEFLTYFQNEAQLEKSRLLSDRFSAERPKGSFSTLEIQRTEQGDSAMYLCASSLALGLQETQYFGPGTRLLVL.

The rearrangement uses TRBV7-6 and TRBJ2-7, with TRBD1 identical over 7 bases. V shed 3 bases and J 6 bases; nucleotides not matched to a gene: 5. Per germline, CDR1 SGHVS and CDR2 FNYEAQ. The CDR3 sequence is 13 residues long. In nucleotides, the CDR3 is TGTGCCAGCAGCTTTATTGCAGGGGGCGAGCAGTACTTC. Its translation is CASSFIAGGEQYF.

The chain recombines TRBV6-5 with TRBJ2-7; D tentatively reads TRBD1 or TRBD2 (5 bases each). V was trimmed by 11 bases and J by 4 bases, leaving 15 bases between them. CDR1 is MNHEY, CDR2 SVGAGI, per germline. CDR3 length: 12 residues. The CDR3 sequence is CAVRDPGYEQYF. Here the CDR3 DNA reads TGTGCCGTCCGGGACCCGGGGTACGAGCAGTACTTC.

This chain joins TRBV5-6 and TRBJ2-3; a possible D gene is TRBD1 (5 bases). The CDR3 runs to 18 residues. Germline V gene lookup returns CDR1 SGHDT and CDR2 YYEEEE. Trimming cost V 4 bases and J 0 bases, with 21 bases left between them. The CDR3 DNA reads TGTGCCAGCAGCCCACAGACAGCACCCGGAAAAAGCACAGATACGCAGTATTTT. This codes for CASSPQTAPGKSTDTQYF.

In this sample, this clone turned up once. This chain links TRBV5-6 with TRBJ1-1; no clear D gene. The germline V and J ends were trimmed by 1 base and 1 base, with 5 bases remaining between them. The CDR3 totals 13 residues. Germline assignment: CDR1 SGHDT and CDR2 YYEEEE. Here the CDR3 DNA reads TGTGCCAGCAGCTTGTTACCGAACACTGAAGCTTTCTTT. This codes for CASSLLPNTEAFF.

The chain links TRBV6-1 to TRBJ1-6; D remains ambiguous. Germline values: CDR1 MNHNS, CDR2 SASEGT. V dropped 2 bases and J dropped 11 bases, with 10 bases sitting between them. This CDR3 region has 13 residues. This chain's CDR3 is CASSEPGSPPLHF. The CDR3 DNA follows: TGTGCCAGCAGTGAACCCGGTAGCCCACCCCTCCACTTT.

J is TRBJ2-1 and V is TRBV7-8; 7 bases agree with TRBD2. J gave up 1 base and V 4 bases, and 10 bases lay outside the gene matches. The CDR3 has 17 residues. Looked up from germline, CDR1 is SGHVS and CDR2 is FQNEAQ. The CDR3 spells CASSSTPGLPSYNEQFF. The CDR3 DNA reads as TGTGCCAGCAGCTCAACACCGGGACTACCGTCCTACAATGAGCAGTTCTTC.

CDR3 nucleotide sequence: TGCGCCAGCAGCCAAGAAGGACGGATTAGCACAGATACGCAGTATTTT. This gives the protein CASSQEGRISTDTQYF. The rearrangement uses TRBV4-3 and TRBJ2-3; no clear D. Per germline, CDR1 LGHNA and CDR2 YSLEER. The CDR3 runs to 16 residues. V was trimmed by 0 bases and J by 0 bases, leaving 10 bases between them.

The V and J genes are TRBV30 and TRBJ2-7, with TRBD2 matching 11 bases. V trimming: 1 base; J trimming: 2 bases; junction bases outside the gene matches: 22. Per the germline V gene, CDR1 is GTSNPN and CDR2 is SVGIG (reference sequence). The CDR3 is made up of 21 amino acids. The CDR3 nucleotides are TGTGCCTGGAGTGCTCTATGGCTAGCGGGAGGAAGGGGGTTGAGGACCTACGAGCAGTACTTC. Protein: CAWSALWLAGGRGLRTYEQYF. Combining the CDR3 with reference TRBV30 and TRBJ2-7 gives the whole variable domain SQTIHQWPATLVQPVGSPLSLECTVEGTSNPNLYWYRQAAGRGLQLLFYSVGIGQISSEVPQNLSASRPQDRQFILSSKKLLLSDSGFYLCAWSALWLAGGRGLRTYEQYFGPGTRLTVT.

V is TRBV9 and J is TRBJ2-2, with D unclear. Trimming pared 4 bases from V and 0 bases from J, leaving 13 bases between. This CDR3 comprises 16 residues. Germline V gene sequence: CDR1 SGDLS, CDR2 YYNGEE. The CDR3 protein is CASSLNPHSNTGELFF. DNA of the CDR3: TGTGCCAGCAGCCTCAACCCCCACTCGAACACCGGGGAGCTGTTTTTT.

This clone was observed a single time. The gene calls are TRBV30 and TRBJ1-1; 7 nucleotides align to TRBD1. V was clipped by 2 bases and J by 4 bases; unmatched bases: 10. CDR3 length equals 15 residues. Germline-derived CDR1 and CDR2 are GTSNPN and SVGIG (reference sequence). CDR3 loop: CAWSTLTGRATEAFF. The CDR3 DNA reads TGTGCCTGGAGTACCCTGACAGGGAGGGCCACTGAAGCTTTCTTT.

This clone was seen just once. V is TRBV30 and J is TRBJ2-6; tentatively, D is TRBD2 (5 bases). The CDR3 has 15 residues. CDR1 and CDR2 from the germline V gene are GTSNPN and SVGIG (reference sequence). V dropped 0 bases and J dropped 3 bases, with 9 bases sitting between them. Here the CDR3 reads CAWSVRGYGANVLTF. CDR3 in DNA: TGTGCCTGGAGTGTACGAGGGTATGGGGCCAACGTCCTGACTTTC.